Here is one T cell receptor (beta chain) with its context. This sample is part of a study of blood T cell repertoires in COVID-19. Germline CDR1 reads SGHVS; CDR2 reads FQNEAQ. V lost 4 bases and J lost 8; bases outside the gene matches: 24. The CDR3 consists of 19 residues. Clones were sequenced by immunoSEQ multiplex PCR, and TCRdb holds only the in-frame ones, with some missing. The sample yields 95,000 to 150,000 clones, roughly 90% seen once. The clonotype comes from a man aged 35 to 55 with acute or convalescent COVID-19. This chain connects TRBV7-8 to TRBJ2-7; 9 bases are a match to TRBD1. The sequenced sample consisted of peripheral blood. CDR3 sequence (DNA): TGTGCCAGCAGCTCTGGGCCGCACAGGGGGCCCGTTCTCCAACGACAGCAGTACTTC. It is translated as CASSSGPHRGPVLQRQQYF.